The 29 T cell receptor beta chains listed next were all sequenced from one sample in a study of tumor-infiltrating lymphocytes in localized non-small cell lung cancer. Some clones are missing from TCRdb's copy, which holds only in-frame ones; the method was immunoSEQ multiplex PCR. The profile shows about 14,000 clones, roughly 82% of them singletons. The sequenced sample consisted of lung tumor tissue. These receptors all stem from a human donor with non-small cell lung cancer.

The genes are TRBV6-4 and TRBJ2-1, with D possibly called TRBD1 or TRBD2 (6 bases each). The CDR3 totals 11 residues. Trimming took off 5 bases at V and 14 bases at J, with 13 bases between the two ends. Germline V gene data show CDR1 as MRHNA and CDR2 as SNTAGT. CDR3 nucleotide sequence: TGTGCCAGCAGTCATGCGGGACAAGAGTTCTTC. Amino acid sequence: CASSHAGQEFF.

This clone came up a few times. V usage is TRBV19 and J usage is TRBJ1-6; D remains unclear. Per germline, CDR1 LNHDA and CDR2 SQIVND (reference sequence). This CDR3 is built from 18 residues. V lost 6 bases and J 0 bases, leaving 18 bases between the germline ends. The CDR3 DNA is TGTGCCAGTAGACGAACCCGCCAGGCCAGCTCCTATAATTCACCCCTCCACTTT. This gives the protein CASRRTRQASSYNSPLHF.

As DNA, the CDR3 is TGTGCCAGCAGCTTAAGTAGGACATTTGACTACGAGCAGTACTTC. Translating gives CASSLSRTFDYEQYF. The chain recombines TRBV7-2 with TRBJ2-7; D is perhaps TRBD1 (5 bases). The V end was cut by 2 bases, the J end by 3 bases, with 14 bases between. The CDR3 has 15 amino acids. Looked up from germline, CDR1 is SGHTA and CDR2 is FQGNSA. Complete variable domain (other parts from reference TRBV7-2 and TRBJ2-7): GAGVSQSPSNKVTEKGKDVELRCDPISGHTALYWYRQSLGQGLEFLIYFQGNSAPDKSGLPSDRFSAERTGGSVSTLTIQRTQQEDSAVYLCASSLSRTFDYEQYFGPGTRLTVT.

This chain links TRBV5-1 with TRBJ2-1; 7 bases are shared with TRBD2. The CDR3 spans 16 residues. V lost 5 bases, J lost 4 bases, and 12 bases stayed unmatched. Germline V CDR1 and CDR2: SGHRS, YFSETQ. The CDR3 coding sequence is TGCGCCAGCAGGTCCCCTGGCGGGAGTGGGTACAATGAGCAGTTCTTC. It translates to CASRSPGGSGYNEQFF.

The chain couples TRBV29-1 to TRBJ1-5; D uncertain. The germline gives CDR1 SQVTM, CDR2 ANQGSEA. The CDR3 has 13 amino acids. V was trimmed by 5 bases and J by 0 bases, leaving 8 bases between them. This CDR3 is CSVISDSNQPQHF. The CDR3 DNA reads TGCAGCGTTATCAGTGATAGCAATCAGCCCCAGCATTTT.

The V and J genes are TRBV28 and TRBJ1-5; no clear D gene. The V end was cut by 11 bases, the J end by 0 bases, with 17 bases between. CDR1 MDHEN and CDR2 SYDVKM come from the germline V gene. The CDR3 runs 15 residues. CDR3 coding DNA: TGTGCCTCAGCAAAGATCCTGTATAGCAATCAGCCCCAGCATTTT. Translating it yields CASAKILYSNQPQHF.

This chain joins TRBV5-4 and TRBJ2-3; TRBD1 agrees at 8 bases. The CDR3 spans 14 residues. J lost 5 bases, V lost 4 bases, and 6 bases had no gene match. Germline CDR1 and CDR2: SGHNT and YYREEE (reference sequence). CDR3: CASSPDRGRDTQYF. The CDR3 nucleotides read TGTGCCAGCAGCCCCGACAGGGGCCGAGATACGCAGTATTTT.

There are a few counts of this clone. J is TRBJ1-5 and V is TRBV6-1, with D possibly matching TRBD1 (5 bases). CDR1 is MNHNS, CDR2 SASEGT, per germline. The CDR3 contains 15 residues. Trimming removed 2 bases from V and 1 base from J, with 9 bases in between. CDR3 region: CASSERGGSNQPQHF. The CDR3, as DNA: TGTGCCAGCAGTGAAAGGGGAGGGAGCAATCAGCCCCAGCATTTT.

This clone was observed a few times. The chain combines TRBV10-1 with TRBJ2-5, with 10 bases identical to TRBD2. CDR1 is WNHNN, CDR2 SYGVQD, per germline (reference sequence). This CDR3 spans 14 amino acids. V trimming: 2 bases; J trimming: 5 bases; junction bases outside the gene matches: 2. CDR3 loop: CASSEDSGRETQYF. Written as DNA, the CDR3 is TGCGCCAGCAGTGAGGATAGCGGGAGGGAGACCCAGTACTTC.

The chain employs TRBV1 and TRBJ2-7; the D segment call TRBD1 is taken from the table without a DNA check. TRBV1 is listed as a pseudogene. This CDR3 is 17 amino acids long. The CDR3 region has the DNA TGCACCAGCAGCCAAGATCTAGGGCAGGGTGCCCCCTACGAGCAGTACTTC. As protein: CTSSQDLGQGAPYEQYF.

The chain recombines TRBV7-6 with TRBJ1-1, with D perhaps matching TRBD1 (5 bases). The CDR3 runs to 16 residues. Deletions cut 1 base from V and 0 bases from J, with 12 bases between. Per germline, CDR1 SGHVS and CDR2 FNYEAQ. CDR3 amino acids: CASSLEGSDMNTEAFF. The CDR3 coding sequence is TGTGCCAGCAGCTTAGAGGGGAGCGATATGAACACTGAAGCTTTCTTT.

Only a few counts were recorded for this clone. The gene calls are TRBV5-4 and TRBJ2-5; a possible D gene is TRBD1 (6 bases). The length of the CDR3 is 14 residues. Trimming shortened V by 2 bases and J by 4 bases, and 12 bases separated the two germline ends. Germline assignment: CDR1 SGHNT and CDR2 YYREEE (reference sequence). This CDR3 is CASSFTGSGETQYF. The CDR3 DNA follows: TGTGCCAGCAGCTTCACAGGGTCGGGAGAGACCCAGTACTTC.

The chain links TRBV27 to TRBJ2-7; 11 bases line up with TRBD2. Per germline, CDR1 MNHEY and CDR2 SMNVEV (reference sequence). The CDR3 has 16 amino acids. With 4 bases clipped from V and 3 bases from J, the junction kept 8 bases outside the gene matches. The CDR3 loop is CASSSLLAGAIYEQYF. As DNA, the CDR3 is TGTGCCAGCAGTTCCTTACTAGCGGGGGCCATCTACGAGCAGTACTTC.

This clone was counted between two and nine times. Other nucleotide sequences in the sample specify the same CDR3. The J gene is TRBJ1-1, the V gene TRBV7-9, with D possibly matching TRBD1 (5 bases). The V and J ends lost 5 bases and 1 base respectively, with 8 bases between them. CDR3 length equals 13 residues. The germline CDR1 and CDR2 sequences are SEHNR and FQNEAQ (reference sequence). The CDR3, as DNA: TGTGCCAGCAGCCCGGGACCGAACACTGAAGCTTTCTTT. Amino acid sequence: CASSPGPNTEAFF.

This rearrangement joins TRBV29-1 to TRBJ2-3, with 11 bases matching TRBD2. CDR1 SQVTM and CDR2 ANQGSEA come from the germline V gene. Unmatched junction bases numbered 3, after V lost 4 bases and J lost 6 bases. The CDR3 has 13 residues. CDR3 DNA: TGCAGCGTTGGACTAGCGGGGTCGGATACGCAGTATTTT. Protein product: CSVGLAGSDTQYF.

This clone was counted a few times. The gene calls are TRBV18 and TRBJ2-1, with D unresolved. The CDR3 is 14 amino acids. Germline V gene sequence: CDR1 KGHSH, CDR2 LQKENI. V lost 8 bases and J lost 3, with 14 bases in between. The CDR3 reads CASTTTGFYNEQFF. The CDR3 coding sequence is TGTGCCAGCACCACGACCGGGTTCTACAATGAGCAGTTCTTC.

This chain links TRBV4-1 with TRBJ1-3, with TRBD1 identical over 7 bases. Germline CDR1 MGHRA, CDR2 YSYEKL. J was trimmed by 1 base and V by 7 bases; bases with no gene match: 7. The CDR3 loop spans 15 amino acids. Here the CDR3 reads CASTRDSGSGNTIYF. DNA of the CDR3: TGCGCCAGCACCCGGGACAGTGGGTCTGGAAACACCATATATTTT.

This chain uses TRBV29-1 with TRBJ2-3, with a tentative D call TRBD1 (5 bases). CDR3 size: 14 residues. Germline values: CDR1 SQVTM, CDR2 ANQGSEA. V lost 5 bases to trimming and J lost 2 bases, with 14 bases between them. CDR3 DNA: TGCAGCGTTATTATAGACAGATCCACAGATACGCAGTATTTT. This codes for CSVIIDRSTDTQYF.

CDR3 sequence reads: CASKVGEGSYEQYF. In nucleotides, the CDR3 is TGCGCCAGCAAGGTCGGGGAAGGGTCCTACGAGCAGTACTTC. This chain connects TRBV5-1 to TRBJ2-7, with D possibly TRBD2 on 5 matching bases. This CDR3 is 14 amino acids long. Trimming took off 6 bases at V and 1 base at J, with 14 bases between the two ends. Germline CDR1 SGHRS, CDR2 YFSETQ.

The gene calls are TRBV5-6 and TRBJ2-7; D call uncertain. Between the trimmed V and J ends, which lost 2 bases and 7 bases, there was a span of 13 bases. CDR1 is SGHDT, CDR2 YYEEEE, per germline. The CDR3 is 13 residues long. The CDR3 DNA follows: TGTGCCAGCAGCTTCGGTGGGCCTCGGGAGCAGTACTTC. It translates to CASSFGGPREQYF. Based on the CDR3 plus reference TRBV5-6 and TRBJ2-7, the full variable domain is DAGVTQSPTHLIKTRGQQVTLRCSPKSGHDTVSWYQQALGQGPQFIFQYYEEEERQRGNFPDRFSGHQFPNYSSELNVNALLLGDSALYLCASSFGGPREQYFGPGTRLTVT.

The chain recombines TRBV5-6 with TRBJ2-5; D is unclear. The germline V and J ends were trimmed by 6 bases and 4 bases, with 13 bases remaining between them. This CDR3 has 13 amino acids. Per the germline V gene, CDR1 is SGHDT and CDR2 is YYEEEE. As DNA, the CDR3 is TGTGCCAGCATCTCTTCGGGTGGAGAGACCCAGTACTTC. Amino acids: CASISSGGETQYF.

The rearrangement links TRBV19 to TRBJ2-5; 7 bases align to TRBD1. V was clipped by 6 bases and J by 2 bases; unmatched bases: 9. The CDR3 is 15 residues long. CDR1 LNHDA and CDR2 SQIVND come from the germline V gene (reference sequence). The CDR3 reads CASRGTEERQETQYF. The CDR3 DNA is TGTGCCAGTAGGGGGACAGAGGAACGGCAAGAGACCCAGTACTTC.

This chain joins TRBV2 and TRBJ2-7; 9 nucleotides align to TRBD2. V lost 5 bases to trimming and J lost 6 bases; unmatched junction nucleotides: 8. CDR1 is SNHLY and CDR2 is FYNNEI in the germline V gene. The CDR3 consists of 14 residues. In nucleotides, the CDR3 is TGTGCCAGCAGTAGGGGGCGGGGGGGCAGCGAGCAGTACTTC. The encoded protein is CASSRGRGGSEQYF.

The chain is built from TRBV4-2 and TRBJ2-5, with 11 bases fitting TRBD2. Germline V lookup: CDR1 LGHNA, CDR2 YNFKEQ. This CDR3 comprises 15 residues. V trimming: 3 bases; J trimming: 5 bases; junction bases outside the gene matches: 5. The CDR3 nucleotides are TGTGCCAGCAGCCACCTGACTAGCGGGGACGAGACCCAGTACTTC. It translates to CASSHLTSGDETQYF.

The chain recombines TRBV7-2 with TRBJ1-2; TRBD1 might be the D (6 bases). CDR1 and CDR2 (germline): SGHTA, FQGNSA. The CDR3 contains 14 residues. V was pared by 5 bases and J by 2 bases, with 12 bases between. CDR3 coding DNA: TGTGCCAGCAGCCCGGCGACAGGAAACTATGGCTACACCTTC. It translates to CASSPATGNYGYTF.

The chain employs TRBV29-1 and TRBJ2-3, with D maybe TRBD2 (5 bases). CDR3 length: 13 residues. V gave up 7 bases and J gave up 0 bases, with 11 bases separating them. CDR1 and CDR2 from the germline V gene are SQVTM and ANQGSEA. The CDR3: CSAVDWSTDTQYF. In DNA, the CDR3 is TGCAGCGCGGTGGACTGGAGCACAGATACGCAGTATTTT.

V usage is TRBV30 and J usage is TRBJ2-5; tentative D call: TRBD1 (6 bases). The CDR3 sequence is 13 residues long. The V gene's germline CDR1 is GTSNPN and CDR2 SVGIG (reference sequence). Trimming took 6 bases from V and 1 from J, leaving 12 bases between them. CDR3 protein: CACHRASQETQYF. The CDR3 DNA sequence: TGTGCCTGCCACAGGGCAAGCCAAGAGACCCAGTACTTC.

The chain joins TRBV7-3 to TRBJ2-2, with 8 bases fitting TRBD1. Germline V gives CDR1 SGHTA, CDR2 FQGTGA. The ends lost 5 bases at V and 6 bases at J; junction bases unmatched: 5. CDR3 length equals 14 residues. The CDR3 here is CASSPGGGAGELFF. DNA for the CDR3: TGTGCCAGCAGCCCAGGGGGCGGGGCCGGGGAGCTGTTTTTT.

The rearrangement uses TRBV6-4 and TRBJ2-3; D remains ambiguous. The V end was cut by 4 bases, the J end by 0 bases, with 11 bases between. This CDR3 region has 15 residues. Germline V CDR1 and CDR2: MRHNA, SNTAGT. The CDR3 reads CASSVEVSSTDTQYF. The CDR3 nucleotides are TGTGCCAGCAGTGTTGAGGTTTCTAGCACAGATACGCAGTATTTT.